These 23 T cell receptor beta chains share one sample of origin, sequenced in a study of blood T cell repertoires in COVID-19. The assay was immunoSEQ multiplex PCR, and TCRdb's table has in-frame clones only and misses some. The data show over 200,000 clones, with around 90% seen just once and under 3% held by the top ten. Sequenced input: peripheral blood. The receptors derive from a person in their late teens or twenties with COVID-19, enrolled during active disease.

This rearrangement joins TRBV2 to TRBJ2-2; 8 bases are a match to TRBD2. The CDR3 contains 15 residues. V lost 3 bases and J lost 5; bases outside the gene matches: 5. Germline CDR1 reads SNHLY; CDR2 reads FYNNEI. The CDR3 here is CASSEGASGTGELFF. Here the CDR3 DNA reads TGTGCCAGCAGTGAGGGGGCTAGCGGGACCGGGGAGCTGTTTTTT.

This chain links TRBV27 with TRBJ2-3; maybe TRBD2 (6 bases). This CDR3 is built from 16 residues. Germline V CDR1 and CDR2: MNHEY, SMNVEV (reference sequence). Trimming removed 2 bases at V and 7 bases at J, with 19 bases between. This CDR3 reads CASSLAGSGVGYTQYF. CDR3 bases: TGTGCCAGCAGTTTAGCGGGGTCAGGAGTCGGCTATACGCAGTATTTT.

V and J are TRBV27 and TRBJ1-2, with TRBD1 matching over 10 bases. Germline V gene data show CDR1 as MNHEY and CDR2 as SMNVEV (reference sequence). V was clipped by 1 base and J by 5 bases; unmatched bases: 4. The CDR3 runs 15 residues. The CDR3 sequence is CASSLLTGGGYGYTF. CDR3 sequence (DNA): TGTGCCAGCAGTTTATTGACAGGGGGCGGGTATGGCTACACCTTC.

The chain links TRBV7-6 to TRBJ1-5; 11 nucleotides align to TRBD1. The CDR3 extends over 15 amino acids. From germline, CDR1 is SGHVS and CDR2 FNYEAQ. V dropped 5 bases and J dropped 4; count of bases not matched to a gene: 4. Written as DNA, the CDR3 is TGTGCCAGCAGCCCGGGGACAGGGGGTAATCAGCCCCAGCATTTT. Translating it yields CASSPGTGGNQPQHF.

The V call is TRBV7-9, the J call TRBJ2-2; D may be TRBD2 (5 bases). V was shortened by 2 bases and J by 6 bases, with 10 bases between the two germline ends. Germline V lookup: CDR1 SEHNR, CDR2 FQNEAQ (reference sequence). The CDR3 spans 14 residues. The CDR3 protein is CASSLPLGAGELFF. The CDR3 DNA is TGTGCCAGCAGCTTACCACTCGGGGCCGGGGAGCTGTTTTTT. The whole variable domain, remainder taken from reference TRBV7-9 and TRBJ2-2, is DTGVSQNPRHKITKRGQNVTFRCDPISEHNRLYWYRQTLGQGPEFLTYFQNEAQLEKSRLLSDRFSAERPKGSFSTLEIQRTEQGDSAMYLCASSLPLGAGELFFGEGSRLTVL.

This CDR3 is CASSPEGRWTYGYTF. CDR3 coding DNA: TGTGCCAGTAGTCCCGAGGGGAGGTGGACCTATGGCTACACCTTC. V and J are TRBV19 and TRBJ1-2; D is possibly TRBD1 (5 bases). The ends were cut back, 5 bases at V and 4 bases at J, with 17 bases in the middle. This CDR3 has 15 amino acids. The V gene's germline CDR1 is LNHDA and CDR2 SQIVND (reference sequence).

This clone was detected a few times. CDR3 sequence: CASSSYRQGEVTEAFF. The CDR3 coding sequence is TGTGCCAGCAGCTCATATAGGCAGGGGGAGGTAACTGAAGCTTTCTTT. V usage is TRBV7-8 and J usage is TRBJ1-1, with 7 bases that match TRBD1. CDR1 is SGHVS and CDR2 is FQNEAQ in the germline V gene. The CDR3 is 16 amino acids. V lost 4 bases, J lost 5 bases, and 13 bases stayed unmatched.

The V and J genes are TRBV19 and TRBJ1-1; no clear D gene. This CDR3 has 13 residues. Trimming stripped 3 bases from V and 7 bases from J, with 12 bases between. Per germline, CDR1 LNHDA and CDR2 SQIVND (reference sequence). This CDR3 reads CASSIAPTGEAFF. CDR3 nucleotides: TGTGCCAGTAGTATCGCCCCCACTGGTGAAGCTTTCTTT.

The chain has TRBV2 and TRBJ1-2; no clear D. Germline loops: CDR1 SNHLY, CDR2 FYNNEI. Trimming cost V 2 bases and J 6 bases, with 7 bases left between them. The length of the CDR3 is 12 residues. The chain's CDR3 is CASSEIADGYTF. The CDR3 DNA reads TGTGCCAGCAGTGAAATTGCAGATGGCTACACCTTC.

The V gene is TRBV12-5, the J gene TRBJ1-1; 8 nucleotides line up with TRBD1. CDR3 size: 10 residues. V shed 6 bases, J shed 10 bases, and the junction held 1 base outside the gene matches. Germline V gene data show CDR1 as LGHNT and CDR2 as FRNRAP. CDR3 protein: CASGGTGAFF. For the CDR3, the DNA is TGTGCTAGTGGGGGGACAGGAGCTTTCTTT.

The chain recombines TRBV6-5 with TRBJ2-7; 8 bases align to TRBD1. Trimming took 5 bases from V and 3 from J; bases not matched to a gene: 9. Germline CDR1 is MNHEY and CDR2 is SVGAGI. This CDR3 has 15 residues. This CDR3 is CASSRPGQDLYEQYF. CDR3 bases: TGTGCCAGCAGTCGACCGGGACAGGACCTCTACGAGCAGTACTTC.

V gene TRBV5-1 combines with J gene TRBJ1-1; 8 nucleotides match TRBD1. CDR1 and CDR2 (germline): SGHRS, YFSETQ. V was clipped by 3 bases and J by 1 base; unmatched bases: 2. This CDR3 is 14 amino acids long. The CDR3 is CASSSGQENTEAFF. The CDR3 DNA follows: TGCGCCAGCAGCTCGGGACAGGAGAACACTGAAGCTTTCTTT.

The rearrangement uses TRBV11-1 and TRBJ2-1; the D gene is possibly TRBD2 (6 bases). The CDR3 is 12 residues long. Trimming took 9 bases from V and 10 from J, leaving 16 bases between them. The germline V gene has CDR1 SGHAT and CDR2 FQDESV (reference sequence). This CDR3 is CARGGGGEEQFF. The DNA of the CDR3 is TGTGCCAGAGGCGGCGGAGGGGAGGAGCAGTTCTTC.

The rearrangement links TRBV25-1 to TRBJ1-4, with D possibly TRBD1 on 6 matching bases. Germline values: CDR1 MGHDK, CDR2 SYGVNS. V was pared by 3 bases and J by 7 bases, with 12 bases between. The length of the CDR3 is 14 residues. DNA of the CDR3: TGTGCCAGCAGTGATGGGCAGGGGAGTGAAAAACTGTTTTTT. Protein product: CASSDGQGSEKLFF.

The rearrangement joins TRBV25-1 to TRBJ2-7; 8 positions agree with TRBD2. The CDR3 consists of 15 residues. The junction had 6 bases not matched to a gene; V was cut back by 1 base and J by 4 bases. The germline V gene encodes CDR1 MGHDK and CDR2 SYGVNS. CDR3 residues: CASSESVAGRYEQYF. In DNA form, the CDR3 reads TGTGCCAGCAGTGAATCGGTAGCGGGAAGGTACGAGCAGTACTTC.

The rearrangement links TRBV6-5 to TRBJ1-4, with 9 bases identical to TRBD1. J gave up 8 bases and V 6 bases, and 7 bases lay outside the gene matches. The CDR3 consists of 14 residues. CDR1 is MNHEY and CDR2 is SVGAGI in the germline V gene. Here the CDR3 DNA reads TGTGCCAGCAGCTGGGGACAGGGAGACGAAAAACTGTTTTTT. Encoded protein: CASSWGQGDEKLFF.

In this sample, this clone turned up once. The chain employs TRBV9 and TRBJ2-7; D is possibly TRBD1 (6 bases). Germline CDR1 and CDR2: SGDLS and YYNGEE. The V gene lost 4 bases and the J gene lost 3 bases, with 17 bases spanning the gap. The CDR3 consists of 15 residues. CDR3: CASSHSGAPNYEQYF. Here the CDR3 DNA reads TGTGCCAGCAGCCATTCAGGGGCCCCTAACTACGAGCAGTACTTC. Combining the CDR3 with reference TRBV9 and TRBJ2-7 gives the whole variable domain DSGVTQTPKHLITATGQRVTLRCSPRSGDLSVYWYQQSLDQGLQFLIQYYNGEERAKGNILERFSAQQFPDLHSELNLSSLELGDSALYFCASSHSGAPNYEQYFGPGTRLTVT.

The gene calls are TRBV21-1 and TRBJ2-7; TRBD2 is the table's D call and was not checked against the DNA. TRBV21-1 is tagged as a pseudogene. This CDR3 region has 19 residues. CDR3 residues: CASSTSGLAVERGTYEQYF. The CDR3 DNA sequence: TGTGCCAGCAGCACTTCGGGACTAGCGGTAGAAAGGGGGACCTACGAGCAGTACTTC.

The chain is built from TRBV28 and TRBJ2-2, with D possibly matching TRBD1 (6 bases). V lost 6 bases and J lost 0, with 11 bases in between. There are 15 residues in the CDR3. CDR1 is MDHEN and CDR2 is SYDVKM in the germline V gene. CDR3 DNA: TGTGCCAGCAGACCGGGACAAACGAACACCGGGGAGCTGTTTTTT. Translation: CASRPGQTNTGELFF.

The genes are TRBV5-1 and TRBJ2-7; the match to TRBD1 covers 9 bases. The CDR3 contains 14 residues. Losses at the gene ends were 4 bases for V and 4 bases for J; bases not matched to a gene: 6. Germline V gene sequence: CDR1 SGHRS, CDR2 YFSETQ. In nucleotides, the CDR3 is TGCGCCAGCAGCGTCGGGACAGGGCGTTACGAGCAGTACTTC. Translating it yields CASSVGTGRYEQYF.

This clone occurred a few times. The V call is TRBV2, the J call TRBJ1-4; D not resolved. The germline V gene encodes CDR1 SNHLY and CDR2 FYNNEI. The CDR3 sequence is 17 residues long. V shed 4 bases and J shed 0 bases, with 15 bases lying between them. CDR3 bases: TGTGCCAGCAGTGTTCCTCCCATCGGAGCAACTAATGAAAAACTGTTTTTT. Encoded protein: CASSVPPIGATNEKLFF.

The chain uses TRBV4-1 and TRBJ1-6, with 9 positions matching TRBD1. The length of the CDR3 is 17 residues. The V gene end was trimmed by 1 base and the J gene end by 1 base; junction bases not matched to a gene: 2. Germline V lookup: CDR1 MGHRA, CDR2 YSYEKL. CDR3 nucleotides: TGCGCCAGCAGCCAAGGTGGACAGGGGTCCTATAATTCACCCCTCCACTTT. Translation: CASSQGGQGSYNSPLHF.

This chain joins TRBV7-8 and TRBJ2-3; 9 bases match TRBD2. Per germline, CDR1 SGHVS and CDR2 FQNEAQ. The CDR3 runs 16 residues. V lost 2 bases to trimming and J lost 4 bases; unmatched junction nucleotides: 7. CDR3 coding DNA: TGTGCCAGCAGCTTACCCGGGGCGGGAGGGGCAGATACGCAGTATTTT. Its protein is CASSLPGAGGADTQYF.